A selection of T cell receptor beta chains follows, all from one sample in a study of blood T cell repertoires in COVID-19. TCRdb's copy holds only in-frame clones and misses some; the assay was immunoSEQ multiplex PCR. The table records hundreds of thousands of clones, approximately 87% of them present only once. The source material was PBMCs or T cells enriched from blood (not recorded which). All receptors derive from a woman aged 45-65 years who had recovered from COVID-19. The CDR3 runs from the conserved cysteine through the conserved F or W. Each record gives: D gene, clone size, V gene, J gene, CDR3 DNA, CDR3 protein. D genes are given only for firm matches. Clone sizes are given selectively: once, few, many, or a class where the clone is expanded.

d_gene: TRBD1
abundance: many
v_gene: TRBV7-8
j_gene: TRBJ1-1
CDR3nt: TGTGCCAGCAGCCGCCGACAGGGGGGTCACACTGAAGCTTTCTTT
CDR3aa: CASSRRQGGHTEAFF

d_gene: TRBD1
abundance: -
v_gene: TRBV19
j_gene: TRBJ1-1
CDR3nt: TGTGCCAGTAGAGCGGGGACAGGGCGGTCAGGGAACACTGAAGCTTTCTTT
CDR3aa: CASRAGTGRSGNTEAFF

d_gene: TRBD1
abundance: once
v_gene: TRBV6-2/TRBV6-3
j_gene: TRBJ2-2
CDR3nt: TGTGCCAGCAGCCGGATGACAGGGATTAACACCGGGGAGCTGTTTTTT
CDR3aa: CASSRMTGINTGELFF

d_gene: -
abundance: -
v_gene: TRBV11-2
j_gene: TRBJ1-1
CDR3nt: TGTGCCAGCAGTAGTTTTCCCATAGAAGCTTTGAACACTGAAGCTTTCTTT
CDR3aa: CASSSFPIEALNTEAFF

d_gene: -
abundance: -
v_gene: TRBV7-9
j_gene: TRBJ2-7
CDR3nt: TGTGCCAGCAGCCTTGGGGCAGGACGTCCTCTGTACTTC
CDR3aa: CASSLGAGRPLYF

d_gene: TRBD1
abundance: -
v_gene: TRBV18
j_gene: TRBJ1-3
CDR3nt: TGTGCCAGCTCAGAACAGGGGGCTGGAAACACCATATATTTT
CDR3aa: CASSEQGAGNTIYF

d_gene: -
abundance: -
v_gene: TRBV19
j_gene: TRBJ1-5
CDR3nt: TGTGCCAGTAAAGAGGGTTATAGCAATCAGCCCCAGCATTTT
CDR3aa: CASKEGYSNQPQHF

d_gene: TRBD2
abundance: -
v_gene: TRBV5-1
j_gene: TRBJ2-3
CDR3nt: TGCGCCAGCAGCCTCACTAGCGGGGGGGCCAGATACACAGATACGCAGTATTTT
CDR3aa: CASSLTSGGARYTDTQYF

d_gene: -
abundance: -
v_gene: TRBV19
j_gene: TRBJ1-2
CDR3nt: TGTGCCAGTAGTTTGTACAAAAAAAGTAACTATGGCTACACCTTC
CDR3aa: CASSLYKKSNYGYTF

d_gene: TRBD2
abundance: -
v_gene: TRBV3-1/TRBV3-2
j_gene: TRBJ2-5
CDR3nt: TGTGCCAGCAGCCAGGGCGGGGGAGAGACCCAGTACTTC
CDR3aa: CASSQGGGETQYF

d_gene: TRBD1
abundance: -
v_gene: TRBV27
j_gene: TRBJ1-5
CDR3nt: TGTGCCAGCAGTTCGGACAGGTATCAGCCCCAGCATTTT
CDR3aa: CASSSDRYQPQHF

d_gene: -
abundance: -
v_gene: TRBV3-1/TRBV3-2
j_gene: TRBJ1-4
CDR3nt: TGTGCCAGCAGCCAAGATTTAAGAGCAACTAATGAAAAACTGTTTTTT
CDR3aa: CASSQDLRATNEKLFF

d_gene: -
abundance: -
v_gene: TRBV2
j_gene: TRBJ1-4
CDR3nt: TGTGCCAGCAGTAACAGGGTTGAAAAACTGTTTTTT
CDR3aa: CASSNRVEKLFF

d_gene: TRBD1
abundance: -
v_gene: TRBV19
j_gene: TRBJ1-3
CDR3nt: TGTGCCAGTAGCAACCCGGGACAGAGCTCTGGAAACACCATATATTTT
CDR3aa: CASSNPGQSSGNTIYF

d_gene: -
abundance: once
v_gene: TRBV5-6
j_gene: TRBJ1-5
CDR3nt: TGTGCCAGCAGCTGGTCAGGGGTTGGTCAGCCCCAGCATTTT
CDR3aa: CASSWSGVGQPQHF

d_gene: TRBD2
abundance: -
v_gene: TRBV11-2
j_gene: TRBJ2-5
CDR3nt: TGTGCCAGCAGCCGCGCGGGGGGGGTAGGGACCCAGTACTTC
CDR3aa: CASSRAGGVGTQYF